This entry lists 27 T cell receptor beta chains sequenced from one sample in a study of T cells in Graves' hyperthyroidism and ophthalmopathy. There were TCR beta CDR3 regions amplified from RNA transcripts. In the first-round RT-PCR of the TCR CDR3, the HTBI primer set was used. TCRdb processed the multiplex PCR reads anew with MiXCR; each CDR3 protein has one entry. The sample contains under 800,000 distinct CDR3 sequences, approximately 14% of which appear only once. Sequences were obtained from blood. Receptors were obtained from a woman younger than 35 with Graves' hyperthyroidism.

The J gene is TRBJ2-1, the V gene TRBV6-2 or TRBV6-3; TRBD2 matches at 11 bases. The CDR3 has 20 residues. Germline-derived CDR1 and CDR2 are MNHEY and SVGEGT. V was pared by 0 bases and J by 0 bases, with 10 bases of the junction left unmatched. As DNA, the CDR3 is TGTGCCAGCAGTTACTCGACTTCGGGGACTAGCGGAAGCTCCTACAATGAGCAGTTCTTC. Its translation: CASSYSTSGTSGSSYNEQFF.

The chain employs TRBV5-1 and TRBJ2-1; weak D call: TRBD2 (7 bases). This CDR3 contains 16 residues. V lost 4 bases and J lost 8, with 22 bases in between. Germline CDR1 is SGHRS and CDR2 is YFSETQ. DNA for the CDR3: TGCGCCAGCAGCGTGAGGGGGGGTCCCACTACGGATGAGCAGTTCTTC. It encodes CASSVRGGPTTDEQFF.

The sample holds many counts of this clonotype. The chain is built from TRBV20-1 and TRBJ1-2, with TRBD1 identical over 10 bases. CDR1 and CDR2 (germline): DFQATT, SNEGSKA (reference sequence). Germline trimming cut 7 bases from V and 2 bases from J; bases unmatched to any gene: 1. The CDR3 is made up of 12 amino acids. CDR3 bases: TGCAGTGTGACAGGGGGCAACTATGGCTACACCTTC. Protein product: CSVTGGNYGYTF.

Many counts were recorded for this clonotype. J is TRBJ2-5 and V is TRBV6-2 or TRBV6-3; D is undetermined. Trimming cost V 6 bases and J 9 bases, with 14 bases left between them. Germline values: CDR1 MNHEY, CDR2 SVGEGT. The CDR3 runs 12 residues. The CDR3: CASSGRPWAQYF. Written as DNA, the CDR3 is TGTGCCAGCAGCGGACGTCCCTGGGCCCAGTACTTC.

The chain combines TRBV28 with TRBJ2-5; D remains ambiguous. Trimming cost V 4 bases and J 0 bases, with 6 bases left between them. The CDR3 extends over 13 amino acids. Looked up from germline, CDR1 is MDHEN and CDR2 is SYDVKM. The CDR3 is CASSSRNQETQYF. The DNA of the CDR3 is TGTGCCAGCAGTTCGCGGAACCAAGAGACCCAGTACTTC.

In its sample, this clonotype was seen many times. The chain is built from TRBV28 and TRBJ1-6; D is ambiguous. The length of the CDR3 is 14 residues. Trimming left V 5 bases short and J 7 bases short, with 12 bases between. Germline V gene data show CDR1 as MDHEN and CDR2 as SYDVKM. For the CDR3, the DNA is TGTGCCAGCAGTACCCCCCACGGGAATTCACCCCTCCACTTT. Protein: CASSTPHGNSPLHF. The complete variable domain, with remaining parts taken from reference TRBV28 and TRBJ1-6, reads DVKVTQSSRYLVKRTGEKVFLECVQDMDHENMFWYRQDPGLGLRLIYFSYDVKMKEKGDIPEGYSVSREKKERFSLILESASTNQTSMYLCASSTPHGNSPLHFGNGTRLTVT.

This clonotype was recorded at least ten times. The V call is TRBV20-1, the J call TRBJ2-7; D remains ambiguous. Germline CDR1 DFQATT, CDR2 SNEGSKA (reference sequence). Trimming left V 3 bases short and J 1 base short, with 19 bases between. The CDR3 sequence is 16 residues long. CDR3 sequence reads: CSASNSHSAGSYEQYF. The DNA for the CDR3 is TGCAGTGCTAGTAACTCCCATTCGGCAGGATCCTACGAGCAGTACTTC.

The table lists this clonotype with many counts. The V and J genes are TRBV6-6 and TRBJ2-7; 8 positions match TRBD1. CDR3 length: 15 amino acids. Germline V gives CDR1 MNHNY, CDR2 SVGAGI (reference sequence). V was pared by 0 bases and J by 5 bases, with 6 bases of the junction left unmatched. CDR3 coding DNA: TGTGCCAGCAGTTACTCGGACAGGGCGTCTGACGAGCAGTACTTC. Protein product: CASSYSDRASDEQYF.

The chain joins TRBV19 to TRBJ2-3; no firm D call. The CDR3 has 15 amino acids. Germline V gives CDR1 LNHDA, CDR2 SQIVND (reference sequence). V was clipped by 4 bases and J by 1 base, with 12 bases between them. The CDR3 here is CASSSQDVRTDTQYF. The CDR3, as DNA: TGTGCCAGTAGTAGTCAGGACGTACGCACAGATACGCAGTATTTT.

This chain joins TRBV12-3 or TRBV12-4 and TRBJ2-3, with D maybe TRBD2 (7 bases). Trimming shortened V by 2 bases and J by 5 bases, and 14 bases separated the two germline ends. The CDR3 extends over 15 amino acids. The CDR3 coding sequence is TGTGCCAGCAGTTTAAGAAGGGGGACTAAAGATACGCAGTATTTT. Protein product: CASSLRRGTKDTQYF.

This clonotype was seen once. One base away lies a much larger clone, so this may be a sequencing read error. This chain links TRBV11-3 with TRBJ2-2, with D perhaps matching TRBD2 (5 bases). V gave up 8 bases and J gave up 4 bases, with 11 bases separating them. The CDR3 covers 13 residues. From germline, CDR1 is SGHNT and CDR2 YENEEA. CDR3 residues: CASACRGTGELFF. In DNA form, the CDR3 reads TGTGCCAGCGCGTGCCGGGGCACCGGGGAGCTGTTTTTT.

In its sample, this clonotype was seen a few times. The rearrangement uses TRBV7-9 and TRBJ2-7; D not resolved. V gave up 5 bases and J gave up 6 bases, with 14 bases separating them. The CDR3 contains 13 residues. Germline assignment: CDR1 SEHNR and CDR2 FQNEAQ (reference sequence). CDR3 region: CASSARFSGEQYF. The CDR3 DNA reads TGTGCCAGCAGCGCTAGGTTTTCGGGCGAGCAGTACTTC.

As concerns this clonotype: A clone one base away is much larger, so this may be a read error. The V and J genes are TRBV3-1 and TRBJ2-3, with no clear D. The CDR3 consists of 17 residues. CDR1 and CDR2 from the germline V gene are LGHDT and YNNKEL (reference sequence). DNA for the CDR3: TGTGCCAGCGGCCAAGATTCAGCTAGGCCCCCAACAGATACGCAGTATTTT. Translating it yields CASGQDSARPPTDTQYF.

V and J are TRBV12-3 or TRBV12-4 and TRBJ1-1; D remains ambiguous. This CDR3 contains 13 residues. V gave up 0 bases and J gave up 4 bases, with 6 bases separating them. The CDR3 bases are TGTGCCAGCAGTTTAGCATCCGGCACTGAAGCTTTCTTT. Translated: CASSLASGTEAFF.

The table lists this clonotype with a few counts. The rearrangement links TRBV4-3 to TRBJ2-5; D call uncertain. The V end lost 0 bases, the J end lost 5 bases, and 16 bases lay between the germline ends. This CDR3 region has 16 residues. CDR1 and CDR2 (germline): LGHNA, YSLEER. CDR3 DNA sequence: TGCGCCAGCAGCCAAGATCTCGTAGGGATTGTGGAGACCCAGTACTTC. It codes for CASSQDLVGIVETQYF.

This chain uses TRBV10-3 with TRBJ2-1, with 7 nucleotides matching TRBD1. CDR1 is ENHRY and CDR2 is SYGVKD in the germline V gene. V shed 9 bases, J shed 8 bases, and the junction held 4 bases outside the gene matches. This CDR3 spans 11 amino acids. The CDR3 is CAMGRGYEQFF. Written as DNA, the CDR3 is TGTGCCATGGGCAGGGGGTATGAGCAGTTCTTC.

This clonotype was seen more than once but under ten times. This sequence joins TRBV24-1 and TRBJ2-3; 9 bases are shared with TRBD2. The germline CDR1 and CDR2 sequences are KGHDR and SFDVKD. V lost 4 bases, J lost 7 bases, and 8 bases stayed unmatched. The CDR3 consists of 15 residues. CDR3 DNA: TGTGCCACCAGTGACTCATTCGGGACTAGCAATACGCAGTATTTT. This codes for CATSDSFGTSNTQYF.

This clonotype has just a few counts. The chain has TRBV28 and TRBJ2-1, with TRBD2 matching over 14 bases. CDR1 is MDHEN and CDR2 is SYDVKM in the germline V gene. The V and J ends lost 5 bases and 15 bases, in that order; junction bases with no gene match: 9. The CDR3 has 14 residues. CDR3 region: CASSPRTSGGSRFF. DNA for the CDR3: TGTGCCAGCAGTCCCCGGACTAGCGGGGGGTCCCGGTTCTTC. The whole variable domain, filled in from reference TRBV28 and TRBJ2-1, reads DVKVTQSSRYLVKRTGEKVFLECVQDMDHENMFWYRQDPGLGLRLIYFSYDVKMKEKGDIPEGYSVSREKKERFSLILESASTNQTSMYLCASSPRTSGGSRFFGPGTRLTVL.

This clonotype was observed many times. This chain connects TRBV20-1 to TRBJ2-5; the match to TRBD2 covers 13 bases. Germline-derived CDR1 and CDR2 are DFQATT and SNEGSKA (reference sequence). V was pared by 6 bases and J by 3 bases, with 1 base of the junction left unmatched. The CDR3 is 13 residues long. DNA of the CDR3: TGCAGTGCCGGACTAGCGGGAGAAGAGACCCAGTACTTC. As protein: CSAGLAGEETQYF.

This clonotype was observed many times. The chain joins TRBV6-5 to TRBJ2-1, with 9 bases identical to TRBD1. The CDR3 runs 14 residues. Germline-derived CDR1 and CDR2 are MNHEY and SVGAGI. J gave up 10 bases and V 0 bases, and 4 bases lay outside the gene matches. CDR3 residues: CASSYSQGAWEQFF. CDR3 nucleotides: TGTGCCAGCAGTTACTCACAGGGGGCGTGGGAGCAGTTCTTC.

The table lists this clonotype with a few counts. This chain joins TRBV6-5 and TRBJ1-1; no definite D call. The CDR3 is made up of 13 amino acids. Germline V gives CDR1 MNHEY, CDR2 SVGAGI. Trimming shortened V by 0 bases and J by 8 bases, and 10 bases separated the two germline ends. This CDR3 is CASSYSTAFEAFF. CDR3 coding DNA: TGTGCCAGCAGTTACTCGACGGCCTTCGAAGCTTTCTTT.

This clonotype was observed many times. The rearrangement links TRBV3-1 to TRBJ1-3; D unresolved. The germline V gene has CDR1 LGHDT and CDR2 YNNKEL (reference sequence). The CDR3 has 13 amino acids. V was pared by 4 bases and J by 2 bases, with 6 bases between. The CDR3 DNA sequence: TGTGCCAGCAGCCCCTTTCCTGGAAACACCATATATTTT. Its protein is CASSPFPGNTIYF.

This clonotype appeared a few times. The J gene is TRBJ1-4, the V gene TRBV5-4, with D possibly being TRBD1 (5 bases). Trimming left V 4 bases short and J 5 bases short, with 12 bases between. Germline V gene lookup returns CDR1 SGHNT and CDR2 YYREEE (reference sequence). This CDR3 contains 14 residues. Written as DNA, the CDR3 is TGTGCCAGCAGCCACGGGACGGAAAATGAAAAACTGTTTTTT. It translates to CASSHGTENEKLFF.

This clonotype has a handful of counts. The chain recombines TRBV5-4 with TRBJ2-3, with D maybe TRBD2 (5 bases). Germline values: CDR1 SGHNT, CDR2 YYREEE (reference sequence). CDR3 size: 15 residues. V dropped 0 bases and J dropped 4 bases, with 12 bases sitting between them. CDR3 sequence reads: CASSLEGVGPDTQYF. CDR3 nucleotides: TGTGCCAGCAGCTTGGAGGGAGTAGGGCCAGATACGCAGTATTTT.

This clonotype was recorded many times. This rearrangement joins TRBV18 to TRBJ2-5; D might be TRBD1 (6 bases). V was pared by 4 bases and J by 2 bases, with 11 bases between. Germline lookup yields CDR1 KGHSH and CDR2 LQKENI. The length of the CDR3 is 14 residues. CDR3 sequence: CASSLGQFQETQYF. The CDR3 DNA follows: TGTGCCAGCTCACTTGGACAGTTTCAAGAGACCCAGTACTTC.

This clonotype was seen only a few times. The rearrangement uses TRBV6-9 and TRBJ2-7; 8 positions agree with TRBD2. J gave up 6 bases and V 7 bases, and 17 bases lay outside the gene matches. Germline CDR1 MNHGY, CDR2 SVAAGI. The CDR3 consists of 16 residues. The CDR3 DNA reads TGTGCCAGCATGAGGCTAGCGGGTTATCAGCGGTGCGAGCAGTACTTC. Translated, it gives CASMRLAGYQRCEQYF.

The V call is TRBV6-1, the J call TRBJ1-2; 11 positions agree with TRBD1. Per the germline V gene, CDR1 is MNHNS and CDR2 is SASEGT. This CDR3 region has 16 residues. The V segment lost 0 bases and the J segment 7 bases; nucleotides outside the gene matches: 7. CDR3: CASSEALGTGGIGYTF. The CDR3 DNA follows: TGTGCCAGCAGTGAAGCGCTCGGGACAGGGGGTATTGGCTACACCTTC.